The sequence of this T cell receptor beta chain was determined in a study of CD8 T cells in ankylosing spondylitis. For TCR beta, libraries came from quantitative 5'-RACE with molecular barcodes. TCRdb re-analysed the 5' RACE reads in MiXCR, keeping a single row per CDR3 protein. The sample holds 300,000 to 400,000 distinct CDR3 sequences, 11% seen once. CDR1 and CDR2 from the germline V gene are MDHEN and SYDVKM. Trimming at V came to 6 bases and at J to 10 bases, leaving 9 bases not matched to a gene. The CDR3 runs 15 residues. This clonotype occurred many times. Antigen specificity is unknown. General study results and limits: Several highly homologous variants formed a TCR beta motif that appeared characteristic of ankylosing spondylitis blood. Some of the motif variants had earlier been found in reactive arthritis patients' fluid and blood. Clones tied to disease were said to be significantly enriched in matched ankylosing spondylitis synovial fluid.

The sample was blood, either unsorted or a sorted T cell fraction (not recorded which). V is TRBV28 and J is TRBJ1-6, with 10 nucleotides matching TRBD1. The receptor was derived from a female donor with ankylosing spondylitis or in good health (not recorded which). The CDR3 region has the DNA TGTGCCAGCAGCCCCCCGGGGACAGGGGTCTCACCCCTCCACTTT. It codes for CASSPPGTGVSPLHF.